These 15 T cell receptor beta chains originate from one sample sequenced in a study of shared clonotypes between healthy human individuals. Sequencing used immunoSEQ multiplex PCR; TCRdb keeps in-frame clones, though not all of them. In the table there are 850,000 to 1,200,000 clones, under 80% of which are singletons. Sequencing was carried out using memory CD4+ T cells sorted from blood. Subset noted: CD45RA-negative fraction. These receptors all come from a man aged 18 to 30 in good health.

A word on this clone: This may arise from a read error, as a much more abundant clone is one base away. The same CDR3 arises from other DNA sequences in this sample as well. The genes are TRBV7-2 and TRBJ2-3; D is uncertain. V gave up 3 bases and J gave up 0 bases, with 4 bases separating them. The CDR3 spans 13 residues. The germline gives CDR1 SGHTA, CDR2 FQGNSA. CDR3 nucleotides: TGTGCCAGCAGCTTCGGTAGCACAGATACGCAGTATTTT. Translation: CASSFGSTDTQYF.

This clone was seen only a few times. The J gene is TRBJ2-1, the V gene TRBV28; D is possibly TRBD1 or TRBD2 (6 bases each). The CDR3 length is 14 residues. The V end was cut by 6 bases, the J end by 6 bases, with 15 bases between. Germline lookup yields CDR1 MDHEN and CDR2 SYDVKM. CDR3 amino acids: CASSPPTGANEQFF. The CDR3, as DNA: TGTGCCAGCAGCCCACCGACGGGGGCCAATGAGCAGTTCTTC.

This clone was detected only once. This chain connects TRBV7-2 to TRBJ2-3; D gene ambiguous. V gave up 3 bases and J gave up 6 bases, with 7 bases separating them. Per germline, CDR1 SGHTA and CDR2 FQGNSA. The CDR3 is 12 residues long. The CDR3 sequence: CASSLSLDTQYF. CDR3 bases: TGTGCCAGCAGCTTGTCGCTCGATACGCAGTATTTT. The full variable domain, rest sourced from reference TRBV7-2 and TRBJ2-3, is GAGVSQSPSNKVTEKGKDVELRCDPISGHTALYWYRQSLGQGLEFLIYFQGNSAPDKSGLPSDRFSAERTGGSVSTLTIQRTQQEDSAVYLCASSLSLDTQYFGPGTRLTVL.

The CDR3 DNA follows: TGTGCCAGCAGCTTAGAGGGACAGGGGAGCACTGAAGCTTTCTTT. This translates into CASSLEGQGSTEAFF. This sequence joins TRBV7-2 and TRBJ1-1; TRBD1 agrees at 10 bases. Trimming cost V 1 base and J 4 bases; bases outside gene matches: 3. Germline CDR1 is SGHTA and CDR2 is FQGNSA. The CDR3 is made up of 15 amino acids.

This clone was seen repeatedly, ten times or more. This sample includes further DNA sequences coding for the same CDR3. V is TRBV20-1 and J is TRBJ2-1, with D possibly being TRBD1 (7 bases). Per the germline V gene, CDR1 is DFQATT and CDR2 is SNEGSKA (reference sequence). The V end was cut by 6 bases, the J end by 9 bases, with 12 bases between. The CDR3 extends over 11 amino acids. In DNA, the CDR3 is TGCAGTGCGAGCCAGGGGGGTGAGCAGTTCTTC. Translating gives CSASQGGEQFF.

About this clone itself: A junction end diverges from the germline sequence, so it may reflect a read error. V usage is TRBV7-2 and J usage is TRBJ2-5; TRBD2 matches 10 bases. CDR1 is SGHTA, CDR2 FQGNSA, per germline. The CDR3 is 14 residues long. Written as DNA, the CDR3 is TGTGCCAGCAGATTAGCGGGAGGCCAAGAGACCCAGTACTTC. It yields the protein CASRLAGGQETQYF. Complete variable domain (other parts from reference TRBV7-2 and TRBJ2-5): GAGVSQSPSNKVTEKGKDVELRCDPISGHTALYWYRQSLGQGLEFLIYFQGNSAPDKSGLPSDRFSAERTGGSVSTLTIQRTQQEDSAVYLCASRLAGGQETQYFGPGTRLLVL.

This chain links TRBV5-1 with TRBJ2-7; TRBD1 is a possible D gene (6 bases). Germline loops: CDR1 SGHRS, CDR2 YFSETQ. The CDR3 loop spans 13 amino acids. Trimming removed 5 bases at V and 4 bases at J, with 13 bases between. DNA of the CDR3: TGCGCCAGCAGTAAACAGGGCTCGTACGAGCAGTACTTC. This codes for CASSKQGSYEQYF.

The chain recombines TRBV10-3 with TRBJ2-3, with TRBD2 matching over 8 bases. Germline V gene sequence: CDR1 ENHRY, CDR2 SYGVKD. This CDR3 has 15 amino acids. The trim removed 10 bases at V and 0 bases at J, leaving 9 bases unmatched. The CDR3 nucleotides read TGTGCCACGGTCGGGGGGGCCCCTAGCACAGATACGCAGTATTTT. This gives the protein CATVGGAPSTDTQYF.

This clone was seen a few times. J is TRBJ2-4 and V is TRBV7-9; a weak D match, TRBD1 (6 bases). The germline V gene encodes CDR1 SEHNR and CDR2 FQNEAQ (reference sequence). V was clipped by 2 bases and J by 1 base, with 12 bases between them. The CDR3 has 16 residues. The CDR3 DNA follows: TGTGCCAGCAGCTTACGCGGACAGTCCGCCAAAAACATTCAGTACTTC. It yields the protein CASSLRGQSAKNIQYF.

Details on this clone: This sample also contains other DNA sequences that code for the same CDR3. J is TRBJ2-6 and V is TRBV5-4; TRBD2 might be the D (5 bases). V lost 3 bases and J 1 base, leaving 8 bases between the germline ends. Per germline, CDR1 SGHNT and CDR2 YYREEE (reference sequence). The CDR3 runs 15 residues. The DNA for the CDR3 is TGTGCCAGCAGCTCCGGAGGATCTGGGGCCAACGTCCTGACTTTC. The encoded protein is CASSSGGSGANVLTF.

The V gene is TRBV11-2, the J gene TRBJ2-2; D is perhaps TRBD1 or TRBD2 (5 bases each). Germline V gene data show CDR1 as SGHAT and CDR2 as FQNNGV. Trimming stripped 6 bases from V and 7 bases from J, with 15 bases between. CDR3 size: 14 residues. CDR3 protein: CASSVTGALGELFF. CDR3 bases: TGTGCCAGCAGTGTAACCGGGGCCCTCGGGGAGCTGTTTTTT.

This clone appeared a few times. The chain employs TRBV19 and TRBJ1-6; D gene unclear. The CDR3 loop spans 13 amino acids. V gave up 10 bases and J gave up 10 bases, with 17 bases separating them. Looked up from germline, CDR1 is LNHDA and CDR2 is SQIVND (reference sequence). The DNA for the CDR3 is TGTGCCACACGGCGCAGGTACGACTCACCCCTCCACTTT. Residues: CATRRRYDSPLHF.

This clone came up a few times. This rearrangement joins TRBV9 to TRBJ1-3, with D perhaps TRBD1 (5 bases). Germline lookup yields CDR1 SGDLS and CDR2 YYNGEE. The V gene lost 5 bases and the J gene lost 2 bases, with 14 bases spanning the gap. This CDR3 comprises 15 residues. CDR3 nucleotide sequence: TGTGCCAGCAGGCCCGACGGGGGGGCTGGAAACACCATATATTTT. It yields the protein CASRPDGGAGNTIYF.

This clone was seen more than once but under ten times. Additional DNA sequences in this sample encode the identical CDR3. This rearrangement joins TRBV29-1 to TRBJ1-1; a possible D gene is TRBD1 (6 bases). The V end lost 7 bases, the J end lost 1 base, and 10 bases lay between the germline ends. The CDR3 covers 12 residues. Looked up from germline, CDR1 is SQVTM and CDR2 is ANQGSEA. The CDR3, as DNA: TGCAGCGCCTCGACAGGGAACACTGAAGCTTTCTTT. Encoded protein: CSASTGNTEAFF.

The rearrangement links TRBV5-5 to TRBJ2-1; TRBD2 aligns across 8 bases. Germline CDR1 is SGHKS and CDR2 is YYEKEE (reference sequence). V was clipped by 4 bases and J by 6 bases; unmatched bases: 6. This CDR3 is 14 amino acids long. DNA of the CDR3: TGTGCCAGCAGCCCCCAGCTAGCGGGCAATGAGCAGTTCTTC. As protein: CASSPQLAGNEQFF.